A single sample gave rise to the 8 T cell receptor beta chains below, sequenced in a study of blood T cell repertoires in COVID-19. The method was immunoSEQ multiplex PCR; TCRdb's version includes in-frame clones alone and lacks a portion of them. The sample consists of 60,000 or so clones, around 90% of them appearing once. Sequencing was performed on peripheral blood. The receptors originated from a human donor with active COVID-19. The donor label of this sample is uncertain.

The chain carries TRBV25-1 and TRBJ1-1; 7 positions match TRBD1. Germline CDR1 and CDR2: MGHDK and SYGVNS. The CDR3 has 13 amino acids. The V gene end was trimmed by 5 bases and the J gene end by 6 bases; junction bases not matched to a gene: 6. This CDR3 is CASSSLRGSEAFF. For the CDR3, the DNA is TGTGCCAGCAGTTCACTCAGGGGGTCTGAAGCTTTCTTT.

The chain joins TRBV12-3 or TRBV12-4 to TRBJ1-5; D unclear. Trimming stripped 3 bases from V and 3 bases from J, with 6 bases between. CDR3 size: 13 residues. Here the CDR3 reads CASSFTDNQPQHF. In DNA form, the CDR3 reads TGTGCCAGCAGTTTTACAGACAATCAGCCCCAGCATTTT.

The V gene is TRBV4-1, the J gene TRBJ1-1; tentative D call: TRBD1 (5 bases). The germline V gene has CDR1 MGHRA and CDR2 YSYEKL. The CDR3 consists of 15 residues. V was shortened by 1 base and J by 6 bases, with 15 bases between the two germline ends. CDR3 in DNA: TGCGCCAGCAGCCAAGCAACAGGCGAACTCGCTGAAGCTTTCTTT. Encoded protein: CASSQATGELAEAFF.

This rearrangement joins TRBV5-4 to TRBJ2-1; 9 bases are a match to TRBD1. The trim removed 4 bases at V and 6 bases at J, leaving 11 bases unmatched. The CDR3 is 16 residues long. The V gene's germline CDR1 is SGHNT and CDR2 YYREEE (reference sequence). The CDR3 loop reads CASSLIRDRVRNEQFF. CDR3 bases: TGTGCCAGCAGCCTGATCCGGGACAGGGTGCGCAATGAGCAGTTCTTC.

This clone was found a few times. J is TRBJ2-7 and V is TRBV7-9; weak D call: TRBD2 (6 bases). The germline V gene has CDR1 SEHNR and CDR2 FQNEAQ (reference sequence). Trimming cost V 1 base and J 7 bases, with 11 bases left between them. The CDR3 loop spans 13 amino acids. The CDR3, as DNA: TGTGCCAGCAGCTTAGGCGGGGATCCAGAGCAGTACTTC. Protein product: CASSLGGDPEQYF.

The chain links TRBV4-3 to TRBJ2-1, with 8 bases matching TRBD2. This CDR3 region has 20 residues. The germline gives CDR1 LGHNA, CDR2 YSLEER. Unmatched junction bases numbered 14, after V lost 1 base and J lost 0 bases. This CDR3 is CASSQVAAGKRGSSYNEQFF. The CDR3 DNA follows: TGCGCCAGCAGCCAAGTGGCAGCGGGGAAGCGGGGGAGCTCCTACAATGAGCAGTTCTTC.

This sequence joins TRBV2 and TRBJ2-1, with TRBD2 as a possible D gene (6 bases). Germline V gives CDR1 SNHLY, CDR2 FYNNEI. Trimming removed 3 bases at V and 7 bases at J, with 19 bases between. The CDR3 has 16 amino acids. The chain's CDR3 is CASSEEGAGTGNEQFF. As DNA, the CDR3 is TGTGCCAGCAGTGAGGAAGGAGCGGGTACTGGGAATGAGCAGTTCTTC.

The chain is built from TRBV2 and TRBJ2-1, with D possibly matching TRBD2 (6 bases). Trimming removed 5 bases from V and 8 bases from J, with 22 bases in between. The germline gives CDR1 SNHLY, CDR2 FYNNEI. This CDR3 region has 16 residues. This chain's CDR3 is CASSRYPQTRGDEQFF. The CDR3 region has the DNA TGTGCCAGCAGTCGATATCCCCAGACTAGAGGAGATGAGCAGTTCTTC.